A single sample gave rise to the 17 T cell receptor beta chains below, sequenced in a study of PD-1 blockade in classical Hodgkin lymphoma (dated by TCRdb to the early 2020s). The receptor library was made with the immunoSEQ multiplex PCR assay. TCRdb's version of the immuneACCESS table is confined to in-frame rearrangements and falls short of the full clone set. An unresolved V gene accounts for under half of the shortfall where checked; the remainder is of unknown origin. The table for this sample lists fewer than 75,000 clones; more than 70% of them were counted only once. The ten largest make up more than 5% of the sample. What this sample's time point label stands for: cycle 2 day 1 (C2D1) of nivolumab. All trial patients had relapsed after autologous stem cell transplantation, with cohorts A, B and C differing in prior brentuximab vedotin exposure. The sequences come from peripheral blood mononuclear cells (PBMCs), collected before the second cycle of nivolumab. The receptor source for this set is a human donor with classical Hodgkin lymphoma.

V gene TRBV5-6 combines with J gene TRBJ2-5, with a weak D call TRBD2 (5 bases). V was shortened by 1 base and J by 4 bases, with 17 bases between the two germline ends. Germline assignment: CDR1 SGHDT and CDR2 YYEEEE. The CDR3 contains 16 residues. CDR3 coding DNA: TGTGCCAGCAGCTTGCTAGCTGGTCCGGGTAGAGAGACCCAGTACTTC. This codes for CASSLLAGPGRETQYF.

The chain carries TRBV19 and TRBJ2-7, with 9 bases that match TRBD2. V gave up 2 bases and J gave up 3 bases; unmatched junction bases: 5. This CDR3 has 15 amino acids. Germline V gene sequence: CDR1 LNHDA, CDR2 SQIVND (reference sequence). CDR3 DNA sequence: TGTGCCAGTAGTATAAGGCCAGCGGGGGGCTACGAGCAGTACTTC. It specifies CASSIRPAGGYEQYF. Variable domain in full (rest from reference TRBV19 and TRBJ2-7): DGGITQSPKYLFRKEGQNVTLSCEQNLNHDAMYWYRQDPGQGLRLIYYSQIVNDFQKGDIAEGYSVSREKKESFPLTVTSAQKNPTAFYLCASSIRPAGGYEQYFGPGTRLTVT.

The chain joins TRBV2 to TRBJ2-5, with TRBD1 matching 7 bases. The CDR3 runs to 16 residues. Germline V gives CDR1 SNHLY, CDR2 FYNNEI. The J segment lost 4 bases and the V segment lost 4 bases, leaving 12 bases of the junction unmatched. The chain's CDR3 is CASSVDRAELVETQYF. The CDR3 nucleotides read TGTGCCAGCAGTGTAGACAGGGCGGAATTGGTAGAGACCCAGTACTTC.

As regards this clone: This same CDR3 is encoded by further DNA sequences in the sample. The chain couples TRBV28 to TRBJ2-7; maybe TRBD1 (6 bases). CDR3 size: 13 residues. V lost 5 bases and J lost 4, with 12 bases in between. In germline, CDR1 is MDHEN, CDR2 SYDVKM. The CDR3 coding sequence is TGTGCCAGCAGTCCTCACAGGGTTTACGAGCAGTACTTC. Protein: CASSPHRVYEQYF. Looking up the rest from reference TRBV28 and TRBJ2-7 gives the full variable domain: DVKVTQSSRYLVKRTGEKVFLECVQDMDHENMFWYRQDPGLGLRLIYFSYDVKMKEKGDIPEGYSVSREKKERFSLILESASTNQTSMYLCASSPHRVYEQYFGPGTRLTVT.

The chain combines TRBV25-1 with TRBJ1-2; D remains unclear. In germline, CDR1 is MGHDK, CDR2 SYGVNS. Trimming shortened V by 1 base and J by 5 bases, and 8 bases separated the two germline ends. The CDR3 totals 13 residues. The CDR3 here is CASSEFTAYGYTF. The CDR3 DNA reads as TGTGCCAGCAGTGAATTTACGGCGTATGGCTACACCTTC.

This chain's CDR3 is CASSLQGTGSPLHF. The CDR3 DNA follows: TGTGCCAGCAGCTTACAGGGCACGGGCTCACCCCTCCACTTT. The chain combines TRBV11-3 with TRBJ1-6, with a weak D call TRBD1 (5 bases). Germline CDR1 SGHNT, CDR2 YENEEA. This CDR3 contains 14 residues. V lost 2 bases and J 10 bases, leaving 12 bases between the germline ends.

This chain's CDR3 is CAIQAIAESTYEQYF. The CDR3 nucleotides read TGTGCCATCCAAGCCATAGCGGAAAGTACATACGAGCAGTACTTC. This chain joins TRBV2 and TRBJ2-5; perhaps TRBD2 as D (6 bases). Matching the DNA end better, TRBJ2-7 makes the J call doubtful. The CDR3 spans 15 residues. Germline assignment: CDR1 SNHLY and CDR2 FYNNEI.

The chain combines TRBV5-1 with TRBJ2-1, with D possibly TRBD2 on 6 matching bases. Deletions cut 0 bases from V and 8 bases from J, with 15 bases between. This CDR3 spans 15 amino acids. CDR1 SGHRS and CDR2 YFSETQ come from the germline V gene. The CDR3, as DNA: TGCGCCAGCAGCTTGGAACGGCCAGGGAGGCATGAGCAGTTCTTC. Amino acids: CASSLERPGRHEQFF.

This clone was recorded a few times. V and J are TRBV7-9 and TRBJ1-5; no clear D. The CDR3 is 15 residues long. Trimming left V 4 bases short and J 1 base short, with 11 bases between. The germline V gene has CDR1 SEHNR and CDR2 FQNEAQ (reference sequence). The CDR3 spells CASSSSGMSNQPQHF. The DNA of the CDR3 is TGTGCCAGCAGCTCGAGTGGTATGAGCAATCAGCCCCAGCATTTT.

This clone has more than one count but fewer than ten. The chain joins TRBV6-5 to TRBJ2-5, with a tentative D call TRBD1 (6 bases). V gave up 6 bases and J gave up 3 bases, with 14 bases separating them. The CDR3 has 14 amino acids. Germline CDR1 reads MNHEY; CDR2 reads SVGAGI. The CDR3 DNA follows: TGTGCCAGCAGCTCTACAGGGAAAGAAGAGACCCAGTACTTC. Amino acid sequence: CASSSTGKEETQYF.

The genes are TRBV25-1 and TRBJ2-3, with D uncertain. V lost 5 bases and J lost 8, with 17 bases in between. Germline CDR1 MGHDK, CDR2 SYGVNS. This CDR3 has 14 residues. This CDR3 reads CASSPSRQAATQYF. The CDR3 DNA reads as TGTGCCAGCAGTCCCTCCCGGCAGGCAGCTACGCAGTATTTT.

The V gene is TRBV5-1, the J gene TRBJ2-4; the D gene is possibly TRBD2 (5 bases). CDR1 and CDR2 from the germline V gene are SGHRS and YFSETQ. Trimming removed 4 bases from V and 7 bases from J, with 15 bases in between. The CDR3 runs 14 residues. The CDR3 sequence: CASSPLAGGNIQYF. The DNA of the CDR3 is TGCGCCAGCAGCCCCCTCGCGGGCGGTAACATTCAGTACTTC.

The rearrangement links TRBV28 to TRBJ2-7; 7 bases agree with TRBD2. The trim removed 4 bases at V and 2 bases at J, leaving 8 bases unmatched. This CDR3 region has 15 residues. Germline V gene lookup returns CDR1 MDHEN and CDR2 SYDVKM. In DNA form, the CDR3 reads TGTGCCAGCAGTTCCAACCCTAGCGGTACCTACGAGCAGTACTTC. Translation gives CASSSNPSGTYEQYF.

The chain carries TRBV6-1 and TRBJ2-2; 10 bases are a match to TRBD2. With V trimmed by 6 bases and J by 6 bases, 1 base remained unmatched. This CDR3 has 13 residues. The germline CDR1 and CDR2 sequences are MNHNS and SASEGT. DNA for the CDR3: TGTGCCAGCAGCGGGACTAGCGCCGGGGAGCTGTTTTTT. Amino acids: CASSGTSAGELFF.

J is TRBJ2-2 and V is TRBV5-1; 8 bases agree with TRBD2. Germline CDR1 SGHRS, CDR2 YFSETQ. The CDR3 covers 14 residues. J was trimmed by 5 bases and V by 7 bases; bases with no gene match: 7. The DNA for the CDR3 is TGCGCCAGCCAGAACTTAGCGGGGACCGGGGAGCTGTTTTTT. Residues: CASQNLAGTGELFF.

The chain uses TRBV6-5 and TRBJ1-4; possible D gene TRBD1, 6 bases. V dropped 0 bases and J dropped 14 bases, with 19 bases sitting between them. CDR3 length equals 15 residues. Germline loops: CDR1 MNHEY, CDR2 SVGAGI. The CDR3 DNA reads TGTGCCAGCAGTTACTCTGATAAGAAAGGACAGCAGCTGTTTTTT. This sequence encodes CASSYSDKKGQQLFF.

This rearrangement joins TRBV5-1 to TRBJ2-1; TRBD1 agrees at 7 bases. Germline CDR1 reads SGHRS; CDR2 reads YFSETQ. The V gene end was trimmed by 0 bases and the J gene end by 4 bases; junction bases not matched to a gene: 4. The CDR3 extends over 15 amino acids. The CDR3: CASSLVGDSYNEQFF. CDR3 sequence (DNA): TGCGCCAGCAGCTTGGTGGGGGACAGTTACAATGAGCAGTTCTTC.